These 28 T cell receptor beta chains came from one sample sequenced in a study of low-dose radiotherapy and immunotherapy resistance in tumors. Time point reported: after trial treatment. As for treatment: LDRT plus nivolumab, ipilimumab, low-dose cyclophosphamide and aspirin (RACIN trial). Primers used for first-strand cDNA, a TRAV- and TRBV-specific set, covered both alpha and beta chains. Amplification of TCRs used a constant-region primer and V-primer adapter for about 18 PCR cycles. Via MiXCR, TCRdb re-called the reads, giving one row per CDR3 protein. This table has fewer than 50,000 distinct CDR3 sequences, less than 30% appearing once. Sample: PBMCs, taken after low-dose radiotherapy plus immunotherapy. The receptors derive from a male donor with prostate cancer.

Points on this clonotype: This likely traces to a read error, being one base from a far larger clone. This chain joins TRBV12-3 or TRBV12-4 and TRBJ2-2; D not certain. The CDR3 consists of 15 residues. The CDR3: CVSSYSADIPGELFF. CDR3 DNA sequence: TGTGTCAGCAGTTACTCGGCAGACATTCCCGGGGAGCTGTTTTTT.

This clonotype was recorded many times. The chain employs TRBV7-9 and TRBJ2-5; TRBD1 matches at 9 bases. CDR1 and CDR2 from the germline V gene are SEHNR and FQNEAQ (reference sequence). The CDR3 extends over 15 amino acids. After removal of 5 bases from V and 7 bases from J, the junction contained 11 bases not matched to a gene. The CDR3 loop reads CASSIRTGAGVTQYF. The CDR3 DNA sequence: TGTGCCAGCAGCATTCGGACAGGGGCAGGAGTGACCCAGTACTTC.

At least ten counts were recorded for this clonotype. The chain carries TRBV3-1 and TRBJ1-3; D is unclear. Looked up from germline, CDR1 is LGHDT and CDR2 is YNNKEL (reference sequence). This CDR3 region has 13 residues. With 6 bases removed from V and 6 bases from J, the gap between germline ends came to 12 bases. In DNA, the CDR3 is TGTGCCAGCAGAGGTTCGCCCCTAAACACCATATATTTT. It encodes CASRGSPLNTIYF. Drawing the rest from reference TRBV3-1 and TRBJ1-3, the complete variable domain is DTAVSQTPKYLVTQMGNDKSIKCEQNLGHDTMYWYKQDSKKFLKIMFSYNNKELIINETVPNRFSPKSPDKAHLNLHINSLELGDSAVYFCASRGSPLNTIYFGEGSWLTVV.

This clonotype occurred many times. The V gene is TRBV11-1, the J gene TRBJ2-7; D call uncertain. Germline CDR1 is SGHAT and CDR2 is FQDESV (reference sequence). V was cut by 5 bases and J by 2 bases, with 16 bases left in between. The length of the CDR3 is 15 residues. CDR3 loop: CASSPLRGSTYEQYF. The CDR3 DNA reads as TGTGCCAGCAGCCCTCTACGTGGATCTACCTACGAGCAGTACTTC.

This clonotype was detected a few times. The chain carries TRBV28 and TRBJ2-2; 8 bases align to TRBD1. Germline assignment: CDR1 MDHEN and CDR2 SYDVKM. Losses at the gene ends were 3 bases for V and 4 bases for J; bases not matched to a gene: 7. The length of the CDR3 is 16 residues. CDR3 residues: CASSFQGAKSTGELFF. DNA for the CDR3: TGTGCCAGCAGTTTTCAGGGGGCGAAGAGCACCGGGGAGCTGTTTTTT.

This clonotype was counted ten times or more. The chain links TRBV18 to TRBJ2-3; D is undetermined. Germline V gene lookup returns CDR1 KGHSH and CDR2 LQKENI. Trimming removed 0 bases from V and 2 bases from J, with 9 bases in between. This CDR3 region has 15 residues. The CDR3 loop is CASSPPGTATDTQYF. The CDR3 DNA reads as TGTGCCAGCTCACCACCGGGTACAGCCACAGATACGCAGTATTTT.

As concerns this clonotype: The DNA is omitted, as the CDR3 cannot be located on it reliably, and the CDR3 follows TCRdb's listing. CDR3 sequence: CASSFYICSAKRLYTQYF. The chain carries TRBV5-4 and TRBJ2-3. The CDR3 length is 18 residues, termini included. Germline V CDR1 and CDR2: SGHNT, YYREEE (reference sequence).

This clonotype has a count of ten or more. The chain links TRBV2 to TRBJ2-7, with D unclear. The germline V gene encodes CDR1 SNHLY and CDR2 FYNNEI. This CDR3 comprises 15 residues. V lost 8 bases, J lost 1 base, and 18 bases lay in between. The CDR3 protein is CASAVRPGQSYEQYF. The CDR3 DNA is TGTGCCAGCGCCGTCAGGCCCGGTCAATCCTACGAGCAGTACTTC. Supplemented by reference TRBV2 and TRBJ2-7, the full variable domain reads EPEVTQTPSHQVTQMGQEVILRCVPISNHLYFYWYRQILGQKVEFLVSFYNNEISEKSEIFDDQFSVERPDGSNFTLKIRSTKLEDSAMYFCASAVRPGQSYEQYFGPGTRLTVT.

This clonotype was seen only a few times. The chain couples TRBV5-3 to TRBJ1-2; the D gene is possibly TRBD1 (6 bases). TRBV5-3 falls under the ORF class, with uncertain function. CDR3 length: 12 residues. V was shortened by 8 bases and J by 4 bases, with 12 bases between the two germline ends. The CDR3 is CASRGQSYGYTF. CDR3 sequence (DNA): TGTGCCAGCCGCGGACAGTCCTATGGCTACACCTTC.

The sample holds many counts of this clonotype. The chain uses TRBV7-9 and TRBJ2-3, with D unresolved. This CDR3 contains 14 residues. V lost 6 bases and J 1 base, leaving 11 bases between the germline ends. Germline CDR1 reads SEHNR; CDR2 reads FQNEAQ (reference sequence). DNA of the CDR3: TGTGCCAGCAGTCAAAATGGGGGCACAGATACGCAGTATTTT. It translates to CASSQNGGTDTQYF.

The rearrangement links TRBV5-1 to TRBJ2-7; either TRBD1 or TRBD2 may fit D (5 bases each). This CDR3 has 16 amino acids. CDR1 is SGHRS and CDR2 is YFSETQ in the germline V gene. Trimming pared 2 bases from V and 0 bases from J, leaving 15 bases between. This chain's CDR3 is CASSFAPGTSSYEQYF. The DNA of the CDR3 is TGCGCCAGCAGCTTTGCCCCGGGGACGAGCTCCTACGAGCAGTACTTC.

This clonotype was picked up many times. CDR3: CSARQGPYEQYF. The CDR3 coding sequence is TGCAGCGCCCGACAGGGACCCTACGAGCAGTACTTC. This sequence joins TRBV29-1 and TRBJ2-7, with TRBD1 identical over 7 bases. Germline CDR1 reads SQVTM; CDR2 reads ANQGSEA. The CDR3 loop spans 12 amino acids. The ends lost 7 bases at V and 2 bases at J; junction bases unmatched: 5.

J is TRBJ2-7 and V is TRBV4-2, with a possible D match to TRBD2 (6 bases). In germline, CDR1 is LGHNA, CDR2 YNFKEQ. Trimming removed 1 base from V and 4 bases from J, with 11 bases in between. The CDR3 loop spans 14 amino acids. The CDR3: CASSQGGIAYEQYF. The CDR3 DNA sequence: TGTGCCAGCAGCCAAGGCGGGATAGCTTACGAGCAGTACTTC.

The chain links TRBV19 to TRBJ2-2, with D perhaps TRBD1 (6 bases). Germline V gene data show CDR1 as LNHDA and CDR2 as SQIVND (reference sequence). The V gene lost 6 bases and the J gene lost 0 bases, with 14 bases spanning the gap. This CDR3 comprises 16 residues. CDR3 sequence: CASSRTAWTNTGELFF. CDR3 coding DNA: TGTGCCAGTAGCCGGACAGCCTGGACGAACACCGGGGAGCTGTTTTTT.

A few counts support this clonotype. The chain links TRBV6-2 or TRBV6-3 to TRBJ1-3, with a possible D match to TRBD1 (5 bases). V was clipped by 5 bases and J by 0 bases, with 8 bases between them. CDR1 and CDR2 from the germline V gene are MNHEY and SVGEGT. CDR3 size: 14 residues. The DNA of the CDR3 is TGTGCCAGCAGTAGGGGAAGCTCTGGAAACACCATATATTTT. It yields the protein CASSRGSSGNTIYF.

This clonotype was seen repeatedly, ten times or more. The rearrangement joins TRBV5-1 to TRBJ2-5; 7 positions match TRBD2. V lost 2 bases to trimming and J lost 1 base; unmatched junction nucleotides: 8. CDR1 and CDR2 from the germline V gene are SGHRS and YFSETQ. This CDR3 has 16 amino acids. Here the CDR3 DNA reads TGCGCCAGCAGCTTTATGGGCGGGGGAAGCCAAGAGACCCAGTACTTC. Residues: CASSFMGGGSQETQYF. Based on the CDR3 plus reference TRBV5-1 and TRBJ2-5, the full variable domain is KAGVTQTPRYLIKTRGQQVTLSCSPISGHRSVSWYQQTPGQGLQFLFEYFSETQRNKGNFPGRFSGRQFSNSRSEMNVSTLELGDSALYLCASSFMGGGSQETQYFGPGTRLLVL.

This clonotype was detected ten times or more. The CDR3 coding sequence is TGTGCCAGCAGTTTGAGTTTGAAAGAGACCCAGTACTTC. Protein sequence: CASSLSLKETQYF. The chain carries TRBV6-2 or TRBV6-3 and TRBJ2-5; no clear D gene. This CDR3 has 13 residues. CDR1 and CDR2 from the germline V gene are MNHEY and SVGEGT. V lost 4 bases to trimming and J lost 3 bases, with 9 bases between them.

With respect to this clonotype: The junction and the germline gene differ at one end; a read error may be behind it. The V gene is TRBV19, the J gene TRBJ2-2, with 8 bases matching TRBD2. This CDR3 spans 16 amino acids. Germline loops: CDR1 LNHDA, CDR2 SQIVND (reference sequence). The CDR3 DNA reads TGTGTCAGTAGTCCCCGTGCGGGGGGATCCGTCGGGGTGCTGTTTTTT. Translated: CVSSPRAGGSVGVLFF.

At least ten counts were recorded for this clonotype. This chain connects TRBV30 to TRBJ2-2, with a possible D match to TRBD2 (5 bases). Germline CDR1 GTSNPN, CDR2 SVGIG (reference sequence). CDR3 length: 14 amino acids. Trimming stripped 0 bases from V and 1 base from J, with 6 bases between. The CDR3 reads CAWSVRGNTGELFF. CDR3 bases: TGTGCCTGGAGTGTACGGGGGAACACCGGGGAGCTGTTTTTT.

This clonotype has ten or more counts. Here the CDR3 reads CASSYSTSGGVYNEQFF. Written as DNA, the CDR3 is TGTGCCAGCAGTTACTCGACGAGCGGGGGGGTATACAATGAGCAGTTCTTC. The gene calls are TRBV6-2 or TRBV6-3 and TRBJ2-1; 10 bases fit TRBD2. V trimming: 0 bases; J trimming: 4 bases; junction bases outside the gene matches: 6. The germline V gene has CDR1 MNHEY and CDR2 SVGEGT. The CDR3 contains 17 residues.

This clonotype was counted ten times or more. The rearrangement joins TRBV4-2 to TRBJ2-3; D unresolved. V lost 0 bases to trimming and J lost 2 bases, with 15 bases between them. CDR3 size: 17 residues. Germline V gene lookup returns CDR1 LGHNA and CDR2 YNFKEQ. CDR3: CASSQEYRRRFTDTQYF. The CDR3 DNA follows: TGTGCCAGCAGCCAAGAATACCGGAGACGATTCACAGATACGCAGTATTTT.

This clonotype was recorded at least ten times. The V and J genes are TRBV7-9 and TRBJ1-2; the D gene is possibly TRBD1 (5 bases). V lost 0 bases and J lost 2, with 10 bases in between. This CDR3 is built from 15 residues. Germline CDR1 reads SEHNR; CDR2 reads FQNEAQ (reference sequence). The CDR3 is CASSLAGRINYGYTF. The CDR3 nucleotides read TGTGCCAGCAGCTTAGCGGGACGGATAAACTATGGCTACACCTTC. Based on the CDR3 plus reference TRBV7-9 and TRBJ1-2, the full variable domain is DTGVSQNPRHKITKRGQNVTFRCDPISEHNRLYWYRQTLGQGPEFLTYFQNEAQLEKSRLLSDRFSAERPKGSFSTLEIQRTEQGDSAMYLCASSLAGRINYGYTFGSGTRLTVV.

In its sample, this clonotype was seen many times. The V and J genes are TRBV29-1 and TRBJ1-6, with TRBD1 matching over 7 bases. V shed 4 bases, J shed 6 bases, and the junction held 3 bases outside the gene matches. Germline CDR1 and CDR2: SQVTM and ANQGSEA. The CDR3 spans 13 residues. The CDR3 DNA is TGCAGCGTTGCGGCAGGGGGTAATTCACCCCTCCACTTT. Translating gives CSVAAGGNSPLHF.

In its sample, this clonotype was seen many times. The chain combines TRBV6-6 with TRBJ2-7, with no clear D. The CDR3 is made up of 13 amino acids. Germline V gene data show CDR1 as MNHNY and CDR2 as SVGAGI (reference sequence). Deletions cut 10 bases from V and 0 bases from J, with 13 bases between. Here the CDR3 DNA reads TGTGCCACCATCCCCGGAGTCTCCTACGAGCAGTACTTC. It is translated as CATIPGVSYEQYF.

This clonotype has a count of ten or more. V and J are TRBV29-1 and TRBJ2-5; tentatively, D is TRBD2 (7 bases). In germline, CDR1 is SQVTM, CDR2 ANQGSEA. The CDR3 is made up of 14 amino acids. Trimming took 4 bases from V and 4 from J, leaving 16 bases between them. This CDR3 reads CSVGVGGPAETQYF. CDR3 in DNA: TGCAGCGTTGGGGTGGGGGGGCCCGCAGAGACCCAGTACTTC.

This clonotype appeared many times. This chain uses TRBV5-1 with TRBJ1-1, with TRBD1 matching over 11 bases. After removal of 2 bases from V and 0 bases from J, the junction contained 3 bases not matched to a gene. The CDR3 sequence is 16 residues long. The germline V gene encodes CDR1 SGHRS and CDR2 YFSETQ. The chain's CDR3 is CASSFGTGGMNTEAFF. In DNA form, the CDR3 reads TGCGCCAGCAGCTTCGGGACAGGGGGGATGAACACTGAAGCTTTCTTT.

This clonotype was detected many times. The V and J genes are TRBV2 and TRBJ2-1; 8 bases line up with TRBD2. The trim removed 2 bases at V and 2 bases at J, leaving 8 bases unmatched. The CDR3 extends over 17 amino acids. CDR1 and CDR2 from the germline V gene are SNHLY and FYNNEI. The CDR3, as DNA: TGTGCCAGCAGTGAATGGAATACGCGGGAGGCCTACAATGAGCAGTTCTTC. Protein: CASSEWNTREAYNEQFF.

The V and J genes are TRBV28 and TRBJ2-7, with a weak D call TRBD2 (6 bases). Germline loops: CDR1 MDHEN, CDR2 SYDVKM. V lost 6 bases and J 6 bases, leaving 15 bases between the germline ends. The CDR3 sequence is 13 residues long. CDR3 sequence (DNA): TGTGCCAGCAGCCAGGGTCGGCGGGGCGAGCAGTACTTC. Translated, it gives CASSQGRRGEQYF.